The TCR beta chain under discussion was sequenced for a study of T cells in Graves' hyperthyroidism and ophthalmopathy (dated by TCRdb to the late 2010s). Broadly, across the study: Peripheral blood was collected at initial diagnosis, before any treatment. The 75 to 100 discovery patients were randomly split 7:3 into training and test sets. According to the paper, TCR Vbeta CDR3 sequencing was carried out on 120 to 150 peripheral blood samples, which came from approximately 43 ophthalmopathy, roughly 75 hyperthyroidism and roughly 17 progressor patients. In over five Graves' hyperthyroidism patients, the study also compared T-cell repertoires from thyroid tissue with T-cell repertoires from blood. After sampling, hyperthyroidism patients received methimazole starting at 30 mg daily, and ophthalmopathy patients received high-dose intravenous methylprednisolone. Whether ophthalmopathy could be predicted prospectively was tested in an independent validation cohort made up of 18 to 20 hyperthyroidism patients plus 17 patients who later progressed to ophthalmopathy. A discovery cohort of fewer than 110 patients, 43 with Graves' ophthalmopathy and approximately 57 with stable Graves' hyperthyroidism, was used to find distinguishing TCR V-J signatures. Broad study findings and their caveats: Blood samples also contained most of the expanded thyroid clonotypes (frequency above 0.001), which suggests that blood repertoires may reflect thyroid immune responses. Sample size was not statistically predetermined, and investigators were not blinded to group allocation. In validation, the model predicted progression to ophthalmopathy with 55% to 71% sensitivity and over 72% specificity, a median of roughly seven months before onset. Ophthalmopathy was separated from stable hyperthyroidism by a 13 V-J signature model, with around 90% sensitivity and 81% to 83% specificity obtained in cross-validation and 80%/75% obtained in testing.

A remark on this clonotype: Its antigen is unknown. Base qualities are not at hand, and no much larger clone is one base apart.

The TCR beta CDR3 regions were amplified from the RNA transcripts. A first-round RT-PCR of the TCR CDR3 used the HTBI primer set with the Qiagen OneStep RT-PCR kit. The libraries were constructed in a second round of multiplex PCR and then size-selected and purified. Paired-end sequencing of the libraries was performed with 100 bp reads on an Illumina HiSeq2000. The authors' pipeline ran thus. SOAPnuke was used to process the raw data, throwing out any read that contained adapters or uncalled bases, had a mean Phred below 15, or lacked an exact constant-primer or identifier match. High-quality paired reads were merged with COPE v1.2.5, and unique nucleotide sequences were defined as clonotypes. Clonotypes were aligned to IMGT TRBV, TRBD and TRBJ reference segments using MiTCR v1.1. Analysis was restricted to V-J combinations with a frequency above 0.0001, which covered about 99% of repertoires. The TCS score was defined as the ratio of F50 (clonal expansion) to E x V (chaos), calculated using BLOSUM62-based TCRdist between CDR3 peptides within each V-J. Welch's t-statistics and random forest reduced several hundred V-J features to roughly 13, which were used in a naive Bayes classifier (R e1071). Using fastp at Q25 and MiXCR, TCRdb reprocessed the public reads and kept productive beta chains. Records with the same CDR3 protein are collapsed into one entry carrying the most frequent genes and DNA. The V and J calls follow TCRdb's processing rather than the paper's. The sample yields about 640,000 distinct CDR3 sequences; about a fifth were counted once. The top ten hold 34% of the sample.

Moderately to severely active disease, a Clinical Activity Score of at least 3, a NOSPECS grade of at least 4, and a duration under 3 months were present in ophthalmopathy patients. The study excluded patients with uncontrolled infections, other autoimmune diseases, pregnancy or lactation. Diagnoses relied on clinical symptoms, serum thyroxine and TRAb, thyroid ultrasound and orbital computed tomography. Ficoll-Paque density gradient centrifugation was used to isolate PBMCs from about 9 ml of fresh peripheral blood. Trizol reagent was used to extract total RNA, and RNA quality was then checked on an Agilent 2100 Bioanalyzer. The receptor's source is a young man with Graves' ophthalmopathy. The sequenced sample was blood.

The DNA is TGTGCCAGCAGTTTATCTGGACAGGGGGACGCCGGGTGGGGCACAGATACGCAGTATTTT. Translated, this is CASSLSGQGDAGWGTDTQYF. The sequence joins TRBV28 to TRBJ2-3, and 10 junctional nucleotides match TRBD1. The CDR3 covers 20 residues, taking in both the cysteine and the phenylalanine. This entry keeps only the CDR3 DNA: 60 bases, framed from base 1. Taken from the germline V gene, the CDR1 and CDR2 loops are MDHEN and SYDVKM. Germline trimming: 1 base from V, 1 base from J; junction bases outside gene matches: 14.